These T cell receptor beta chains were read from a single sample in a study of blood T cell repertoires in COVID-19. Measured with immunoSEQ multiplex PCR; TCRdb has only the in-frame clones, and not every one. The sample contains a few hundred thousand clones, around 87% of which appear only once. The source material was PBMCs or T cells enriched from blood (not recorded which). The receptors were sampled from a man younger than 40 who had recovered from COVID-19. Each CDR3 is given with its conserved first and last residue. D genes are given only for firm matches. Where a row states a size, it is once, few, many or the class of an expanded clone; other rows omit it.

j_call d_call clone_size v_call cdr3_nt cdr3_aa
TRBJ1-6 NA NA TRBV9 TGTGCCAGCAGCGTGGAGGAGCTCAATTCACCCCTCCACTTT CASSVEELNSPLHF
TRBJ1-2 NA NA TRBV9 TGTGCCAGCAGCGTAGGGGCAGGGAAGAACTATGGCTACACCTTC CASSVGAGKNYGYTF
TRBJ1-1 NA NA TRBV9 TGTGCCAGCAGCTCCAGTAGGAGTGCAGCTTTCTTT CASSSSRSAAFF
TRBJ2-1 NA once TRBV6-5 TGTGCCAGCTCGGCGGGATTCGATGAGCAGTTCTTC CASSAGFDEQFF
TRBJ1-6 NA few TRBV4-1 TGCGCCAGCAGCCAAGAACGACAGAGTTCACCCCTCCACTTT CASSQERQSSPLHF
TRBJ2-5 NA NA TRBV5-4 TGTGCCAGCAGCCGTACGACAGAGCAAGAGACCCAGTACTTC CASSRTTEQETQYF
TRBJ2-3 TRBD1 NA TRBV5-1 TGCGCCAGCAGCTTGGCCGGGACAGGGGGCACAGATACGCAGTATTTT CASSLAGTGGTDTQYF
TRBJ2-3 NA NA TRBV6-2/TRBV6-3 TGTGCCAGCAGTTCCCTTCGACCGGGGGATACGCAGTATTTT CASSSLRPGDTQYF
TRBJ1-2 NA NA TRBV9 TGTGCCAGCAGCGTAGATGGAGGGAACTATGGCTACACCTTC CASSVDGGNYGYTF
TRBJ2-1 NA NA TRBV11-2 TGTGCCAGCAGATCCGCGGGGGCTAGTGTCTACAATGAGCAGTTCTTC CASRSAGASVYNEQFF
TRBJ2-3 NA NA TRBV7-9 TGTGCCAGCAGCTTAGAAAGGGGCAAAGATACGCAGTATTTT CASSLERGKDTQYF
TRBJ2-3 NA NA TRBV14 TGTGCCAGCAGTCCTGGACTTCCCACAGATACGCAGTATTTT CASSPGLPTDTQYF
TRBJ2-1 NA NA TRBV3-1/TRBV3-2 TGTGCCAGCAGCCAAGCCCGAGGGCCAGGGTTCTTC CASSQARGPGFF
TRBJ1-6 NA NA TRBV6-2/TRBV6-3 TGTGCCAGCAGTTACCGGTGGACTGCCCTATCGTTGAATTCACCCCTCCACTTT CASSYRWTALSLNSPLHF
TRBJ2-3 TRBD2 NA TRBV11-3 TGTGCCAGCAGCTTAACGGCGAGTCGGGGGGGCACAGATACGCAGTATTTT CASSLTASRGGTDTQYF
TRBJ2-2 NA NA TRBV4-3 TGCGCCAGCAGCCCAGAGGGGCAGGGGATTCCCGGGGAGCTGTTTTTT CASSPEGQGIPGELFF
TRBJ1-2 NA NA TRBV5-1 TGCGCCAGCAGCCCCTCAGGGCTGGGGGGGATAGACTACACCTTC CASSPSGLGGIDYTF
TRBJ2-7 NA NA TRBV12-3/TRBV12-4 TGTGCCAGCAGTCGACAGGACTACGAGCAGTACTTC CASSRQDYEQYF
TRBJ1-1 TRBD1 NA TRBV30 TGTGCCGGGACAGGGGTTGGGACTGAAGCTTTCTTT CAGTGVGTEAFF
TRBJ1-2 TRBD1 NA TRBV7-9 TGTGCCAGCAGCCGGGACAGGGGATTCGATGGCTACACCTTC CASSRDRGFDGYTF
TRBJ1-6 NA NA TRBV24-1 TGTGCCACCAGTCCCACAGGGTACAATTCACCCCTCCACTTT CATSPTGYNSPLHF
TRBJ1-5 NA NA TRBV28 TGTGCCAGCACCCAAATGGGGGGGCGGCAGCCCCAGCATTTT CASTQMGGRQPQHF
TRBJ2-3 NA NA TRBV3-1/TRBV3-2 TGTGCCAGCAGCCAAGACATATTGACAGAGGCCAGCACAGATACGCAGTATTTT CASSQDILTEASTDTQYF
TRBJ1-5 NA NA TRBV10-3 TGTGCCATCAGCGGTGGGAGCGGGAGCAATCAGCCCCAGCATTTT CAISGGSGSNQPQHF
TRBJ2-5 TRBD2 once TRBV6-2/TRBV6-3 TGTGCCAGCAGTCCGGGACTACAAGAGACCCAGTACTTC CASSPGLQETQYF
TRBJ1-6 TRBD1 once TRBV6-5 TGTGCCAGCAGTTACGGTGACAGGGGAGTTTCACCCCTCCACTTT CASSYGDRGVSPLHF
TRBJ1-2 TRBD1 NA TRBV6-5 TGTGCCAGCAGATTACAGGGGGCGGGCTATGGCTACACCTTC CASRLQGAGYGYTF
TRBJ2-7 NA NA TRBV12-3/TRBV12-4 TGTGCCAGCAGTTGGCGAGCGAACGACGAGCAGTACTTC CASSWRANDEQYF
TRBJ1-1 TRBD1 NA TRBV10-3 TGTGCCATCCGACAGGGCATGAACACTGAAGCTTTCTTT CAIRQGMNTEAFF
TRBJ1-1 NA NA TRBV7-9 TGTGCCAGCAGCCTATCCGGGGCTTTCTTT CASSLSGAFF
TRBJ1-2 TRBD1 NA TRBV4-1 TGCGCCAGCAGCCCGTGGACAGGGAATGGCTACACCTTC CASSPWTGNGYTF